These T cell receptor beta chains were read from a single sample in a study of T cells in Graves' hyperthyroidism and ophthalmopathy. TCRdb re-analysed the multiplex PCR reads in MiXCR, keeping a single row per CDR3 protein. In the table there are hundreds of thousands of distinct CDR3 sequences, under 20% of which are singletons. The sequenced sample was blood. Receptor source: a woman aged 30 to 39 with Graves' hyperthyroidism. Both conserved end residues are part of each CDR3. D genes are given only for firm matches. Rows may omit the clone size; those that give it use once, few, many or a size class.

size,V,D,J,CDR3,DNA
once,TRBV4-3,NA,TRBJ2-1,CASSQDPSGAAYNEQFF,TGCGCCAGCAGCCAAGATCCCTCGGGGGCGGCCTACAATGAGCAGTTCTTC
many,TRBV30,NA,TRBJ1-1,CAWSTRQEAFF,TGTGCCTGGTCTACCAGACAGGAAGCTTTCTTT
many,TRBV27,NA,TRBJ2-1,CASSLMLAGGDEQFF,TGTGCCAGCAGTTTAATGCTAGCAGGAGGAGATGAGCAGTTCTTC
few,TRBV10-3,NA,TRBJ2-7,CAIRGVGGYHEQYF,TGTGCCATCAGGGGGGTTGGGGGATATCACGAGCAGTACTTC
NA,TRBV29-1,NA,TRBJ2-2,CSVAGASTNTGELFF,TGCAGCGTTGCGGGGGCAAGCACGAACACCGGGGAGCTGTTTTTT
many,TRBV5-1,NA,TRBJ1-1,CASSLAQNTEAFF,TGCGCCAGCAGCTTGGCGCAGAACACTGAAGCTTTCTTT
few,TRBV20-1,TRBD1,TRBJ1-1,CSAREGQAGSLKAFF,TGCAGTGCTAGAGAGGGACAGGCCGGGTCTTTGAAAGCTTTCTTT
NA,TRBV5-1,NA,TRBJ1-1,CASSSGGTTEAFF,TGCGCCAGCAGCTCCGGGGGAACCACTGAAGCTTTCTTT
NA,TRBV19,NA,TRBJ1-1,CASSIQGSTEAFF,TGTGCCAGTAGTATACAGGGTTCCACTGAAGCTTTCTTT
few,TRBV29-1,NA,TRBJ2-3,CSLRGPSTDTQYF,TGCAGCCTCCGTGGGCCTAGTACAGATACGCAGTATTTT
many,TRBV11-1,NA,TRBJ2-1,CASSLGRSYNEQFF,TGTGCCAGCAGCCTCGGACGATCCTACAATGAGCAGTTCTTC
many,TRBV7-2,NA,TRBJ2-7,CASSFSTTYEQYF,TGTGCCAGCAGCTTTTCGACCACCTACGAGCAGTACTTC
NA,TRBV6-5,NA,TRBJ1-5,CASSYLSGRGNQPQHF,TGTGCCAGCAGTTATCTCTCCGGCAGGGGCAATCAGCCCCAGCATTTT
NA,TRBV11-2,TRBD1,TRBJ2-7,CASSLGPRTGLFYEQYF,TGTGCCAGCAGCTTAGGGCCTCGGACAGGGTTGTTTTACGAGCAGTACTTC